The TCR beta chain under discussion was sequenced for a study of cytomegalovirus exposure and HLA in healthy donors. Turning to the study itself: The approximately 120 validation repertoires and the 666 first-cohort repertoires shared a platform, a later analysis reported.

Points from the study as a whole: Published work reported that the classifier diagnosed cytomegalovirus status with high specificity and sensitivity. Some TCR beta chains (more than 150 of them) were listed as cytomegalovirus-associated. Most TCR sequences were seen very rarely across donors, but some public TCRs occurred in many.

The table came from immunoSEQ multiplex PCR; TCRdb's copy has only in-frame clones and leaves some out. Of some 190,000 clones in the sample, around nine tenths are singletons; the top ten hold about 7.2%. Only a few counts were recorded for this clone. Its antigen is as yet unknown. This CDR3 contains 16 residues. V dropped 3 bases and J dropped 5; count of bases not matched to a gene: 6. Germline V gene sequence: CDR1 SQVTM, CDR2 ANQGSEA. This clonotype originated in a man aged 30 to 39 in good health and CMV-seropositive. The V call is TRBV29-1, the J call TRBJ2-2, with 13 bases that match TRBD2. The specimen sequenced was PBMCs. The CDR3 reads CSVEGLAGRGTGELFF. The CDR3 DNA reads TGCAGCGTTGAGGGACTAGCGGGAAGGGGGACCGGGGAGCTGTTTTTT.